Given below is one TCR beta chain in context. Its antigen is as yet unknown. The sample is drawn from a study of CD4+ T cells in melanoma. The study's findings and limits: CD8+ T cell, macrophage and B cell function reportedly correlated with neoantigen-specific CD4+ T cells. Diverse differentiation states were reported for melanoma neoantigen-specific CD4+ T cells.

TCRdb's table, derived via immunoSEQ multiplex PCR, lists solely in-frame clones and lacks some. The sample records more than 90,000 clones, roughly 90% being singletons. The CDR3 is 10 residues long. V was pared by 3 bases and J by 7 bases, with 3 bases between. CDR1 and CDR2 from the germline V gene are SGHVS and FQNEAQ. This receptor was identified in a human donor with melanoma. Sequenced input: peripheral blood. The V call is TRBV7-8, the J call TRBJ2-5; no clear D. This CDR3 reads CASSFGTQYF. Written as DNA, the CDR3 is TGTGCCAGCAGCTTCGGGACCCAGTACTTC.